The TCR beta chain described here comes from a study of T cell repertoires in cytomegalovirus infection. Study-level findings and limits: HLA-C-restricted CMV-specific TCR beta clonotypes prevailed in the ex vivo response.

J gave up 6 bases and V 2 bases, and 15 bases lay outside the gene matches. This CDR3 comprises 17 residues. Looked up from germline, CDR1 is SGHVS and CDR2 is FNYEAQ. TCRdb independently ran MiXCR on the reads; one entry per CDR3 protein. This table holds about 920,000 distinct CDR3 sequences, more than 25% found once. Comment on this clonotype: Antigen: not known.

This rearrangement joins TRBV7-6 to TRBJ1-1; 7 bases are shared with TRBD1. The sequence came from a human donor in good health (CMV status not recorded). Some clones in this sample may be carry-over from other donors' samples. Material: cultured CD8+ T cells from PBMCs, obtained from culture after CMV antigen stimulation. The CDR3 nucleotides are TGTGCCAGCAGCTTATCCCGGACAGGCTCCCTAGTCCCTGAAGCTTTCTTT. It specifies CASSLSRTGSLVPEAFF.